The 2 T cell receptor beta chains below all came from one sample that was sequenced in a study of Graves' ophthalmopathy and Graves' hyperthyroidism. From RNA, the CDR3 regions of TCR beta chains were amplified and sequenced. RT-PCR was first run with HTBI primers, then multiplex PCR in a second round. TCRdb independently ran MiXCR on the multiplex PCR reads; one entry per CDR3 protein. Of approximately 700,000 distinct CDR3 sequences listed, 35% to 50% are singletons. Sequences were obtained from peripheral blood. The receptors come from an adult man with Graves' ophthalmopathy.

The chain is built from TRBV5-4 and TRBJ2-5; 7 nucleotides align to TRBD2. Germline assignment: CDR1 SGHNT and CDR2 YYREEE (reference sequence). This CDR3 has 15 residues. V shed 3 bases, J shed 2 bases, and the junction held 7 bases outside the gene matches. This CDR3 reads CASSSPPGGQETQYF. CDR3 DNA sequence: TGTGCCAGCAGCTCTCCCCCCGGGGGGCAAGAGACCCAGTACTTC.

This clonotype has ten or more counts. The V call is TRBV9, the J call TRBJ2-2; TRBD2 aligns across 7 bases. The V gene's germline CDR1 is SGDLS and CDR2 YYNGEE. Trimming took 1 base from V and 4 from J; bases not matched to a gene: 4. The CDR3 contains 15 residues. CDR3: CASSVTGGVTGELFF. DNA of the CDR3: TGTGCCAGCAGCGTAACGGGGGGAGTCACCGGGGAGCTGTTTTTT.